These 29 T cell receptor beta chains were all obtained from the same sample, sequenced in a study of response to subunit inactivated influenza vaccine. TCRdb re-called the RT-PCR reads with MiXCR, one entry per CDR3 protein. The repertoire holds hundreds of thousands of distinct CDR3 sequences, with less than 20% as singletons. Sequenced material: PBMCs from blood, taken more than 4 days after vaccination. The receptors stem from a man between 45 and 60 years old who received an inactivated influenza vaccine.

This clonotype was seen more than once but under ten times. CDR3 bases: TGTGCCAGCAGCCCAGGGCCTACTAGCACAGATACGCAGTATTTT. Protein product: CASSPGPTSTDTQYF. The chain joins TRBV7-9 to TRBJ2-3; TRBD1 might be the D (5 bases). The CDR3 has 15 amino acids. Between the trimmed V and J ends, which lost 5 bases and 0 bases, there was a span of 12 bases. Germline V gives CDR1 SEHNR, CDR2 FQNEAQ (reference sequence).

In regard to this clonotype: The junction departs from the called germline gene at one end, perhaps through a read error. The chain joins TRBV4-3 to TRBJ1-3; TRBD1 might be the D (5 bases). Germline CDR1 reads LGHNA; CDR2 reads YSLEER. CDR3 size: 12 residues. This CDR3 is CASSGPGITIYF. CDR3 nucleotide sequence: TGCGCTAGTTCGGGGCCTGGAATCACCATATATTTT.

This clonotype was recorded a few times. The chain is built from TRBV12-3 or TRBV12-4 and TRBJ1-2; tentatively, D is TRBD1 (5 bases). Between the trimmed V and J ends, which lost 5 bases and 8 bases, there was a span of 18 bases. The CDR3 loop spans 14 amino acids. This CDR3 reads CASSPPVGAGGYTF. The CDR3 DNA sequence: TGTGCCAGCAGTCCCCCTGTAGGGGCCGGGGGCTACACCTTC.

This clonotype was seen only a few times. The chain is built from TRBV5-1 and TRBJ2-5; 9 nucleotides match TRBD1. Germline V gene lookup returns CDR1 SGHRS and CDR2 YFSETQ. Trimming took 0 bases from V and 4 from J; bases not matched to a gene: 4. This CDR3 region has 15 residues. Written as DNA, the CDR3 is TGCGCCAGCAGCTTGGACAGGGGGCAGATAGAGACCCAGTACTTC. Residues: CASSLDRGQIETQYF.

V gene TRBV10-3 combines with J gene TRBJ2-2, with TRBD2 matching over 8 bases. The CDR3 has 16 amino acids. Germline V gives CDR1 ENHRY, CDR2 SYGVKD. With V trimmed by 6 bases and J by 2 bases, 8 bases remained unmatched. The chain's CDR3 is CAISERGQINTGELFF. DNA of the CDR3: TGTGCCATCAGCGAGCGGGGGCAAATAAACACCGGGGAGCTGTTTTTT.

The chain couples TRBV7-2 to TRBJ2-5, with TRBD2 identical over 7 bases. The germline CDR1 and CDR2 sequences are SGHTA and FQGNSA. The CDR3 has 15 amino acids. Unmatched junction bases numbered 2, after V lost 0 bases and J lost 1 base. CDR3 region: CASSLAGGTQETQYF. The CDR3 nucleotides read TGTGCCAGCAGCTTAGCGGGGGGGACCCAAGAGACCCAGTACTTC. The full variable domain, its missing parts supplied by reference TRBV7-2 and TRBJ2-5, is GAGVSQSPSNKVTEKGKDVELRCDPISGHTALYWYRQSLGQGLEFLIYFQGNSAPDKSGLPSDRFSAERTGGSVSTLTIQRTQQEDSAVYLCASSLAGGTQETQYFGPGTRLLVL.

J is TRBJ2-1 and V is TRBV6-5, with D unclear. V shed 0 bases and J shed 0 bases, with 6 bases lying between them. The CDR3 length is 15 residues. The germline gives CDR1 MNHEY, CDR2 SVGAGI. In DNA form, the CDR3 reads TGTGCCAGCAGTTACTCTACCACCTCCTACAATGAGCAGTTCTTC. Its translation is CASSYSTTSYNEQFF.

This clonotype turned up a few times. The gene calls are TRBV4-3 and TRBJ2-2, with 8 bases fitting TRBD1. The trim removed 4 bases at V and 0 bases at J, leaving 10 bases unmatched. Germline CDR1 and CDR2: LGHNA and YSLEER. The CDR3 length is 18 residues. CDR3 sequence: CASSRGRAQGANTGELFF. CDR3 nucleotide sequence: TGCGCCAGCAGCCGCGGAAGGGCACAGGGGGCGAACACCGGGGAGCTGTTTTTT.

This clonotype has a handful of counts. The chain is built from TRBV6-1 and TRBJ2-7; no clear D. The CDR3 extends over 12 amino acids. CDR1 and CDR2 from the germline V gene are MNHNS and SASEGT. V gave up 8 bases and J gave up 2 bases, with 10 bases separating them. CDR3 bases: TGTGCCAGCCAAGAGGTCCCCTACGAGCAGTACTTC. The encoded protein is CASQEVPYEQYF.

The chain has TRBV6-1 and TRBJ2-5; no reliable D call. The CDR3 has 15 residues. The germline V gene encodes CDR1 MNHNS and CDR2 SASEGT. Trimming cost V 5 bases and J 2 bases, with 15 bases left between them. The CDR3 loop is CASSPGRGAQETQYF. The CDR3 DNA is TGTGCCAGCAGTCCGGGCCGAGGAGCACAAGAGACCCAGTACTTC.

The V and J genes are TRBV4-2 and TRBJ2-7; D may be TRBD1 (5 bases). This CDR3 comprises 16 residues. Deletions cut 1 base from V and 3 bases from J, with 16 bases between. The V gene's germline CDR1 is LGHNA and CDR2 YNFKEQ. This CDR3 reads CASSQGGFREGYEQYF. In nucleotides, the CDR3 is TGTGCCAGCAGCCAAGGAGGTTTCAGGGAAGGCTACGAGCAGTACTTC.

A few counts support this clonotype. The V gene is TRBV29-1, the J gene TRBJ2-5; 7 bases line up with TRBD1. The CDR3 consists of 13 residues. Germline V gene data show CDR1 as SQVTM and CDR2 as ANQGSEA. J lost 4 bases, V lost 6 bases, and 8 bases had no gene match. The CDR3 coding sequence is TGCAGCGTCCGCAGGGGGTCTTCAGAGACCCAGTACTTC. Its protein product is CSVRRGSSETQYF.

The chain has TRBV4-1 and TRBJ2-3, with D uncertain. Germline CDR1 reads MGHRA; CDR2 reads YSYEKL. Trimming removed 4 bases from V and 1 base from J, with 15 bases in between. There are 16 residues in the CDR3. CDR3 in amino acids: CASSRDLAFRTDTQYF. CDR3 DNA sequence: TGCGCCAGCAGCCGAGATCTTGCGTTCCGCACAGATACGCAGTATTTT.

The gene calls are TRBV6-2 or TRBV6-3 and TRBJ2-1; TRBD2 matches at 11 bases. V lost 2 bases, J lost 7 bases, and 7 bases stayed unmatched. The CDR3 covers 16 residues. Per germline, CDR1 MNHEY and CDR2 SVGEGT. The CDR3 sequence: CASSYVAGGLRNEQFF. As DNA, the CDR3 is TGTGCCAGCAGTTACGTAGCGGGGGGGCTTAGGAATGAGCAGTTCTTC.

This clonotype has a handful of counts. This chain connects TRBV20-1 to TRBJ1-4; 8 positions agree with TRBD1. With V trimmed by 5 bases and J by 7 bases, 6 bases remained unmatched. The length of the CDR3 is 13 residues. CDR1 is DFQATT and CDR2 is SNEGSKA in the germline V gene (reference sequence). In DNA form, the CDR3 reads TGCAGTGCTGTGACAGGGGAAAGTGAAAAACTGTTTTTT. Its protein product is CSAVTGESEKLFF.

This clonotype was detected a few times. V is TRBV4-3 and J is TRBJ2-1; the match to TRBD2 covers 10 bases. The CDR3 totals 16 residues. Germline V lookup: CDR1 LGHNA, CDR2 YSLEER. Trimming removed 0 bases from V and 10 bases from J; junction bases left unmatched: 9. The CDR3 is CASSQDLQGLAREQFF. The CDR3 region has the DNA TGCGCCAGCAGCCAAGATCTACAGGGACTAGCGCGAGAGCAGTTCTTC.

This clonotype appeared a few times. This sequence joins TRBV11-2 and TRBJ1-6; D is unclear. The CDR3 is 15 amino acids. V shed 0 bases and J shed 3 bases, with 6 bases lying between them. Germline lookup yields CDR1 SGHAT and CDR2 FQNNGV. The CDR3 DNA reads TGTGCCAGCAGCTTAGAACGGATCTATAATTCACCCCTCCACTTT. It is translated as CASSLERIYNSPLHF.

Written as DNA, the CDR3 is TGTGCCAGCAGCACTTCAGGGAATAGCAATCAGCCCCAGCATTTT. This encodes CASSTSGNSNQPQHF. This rearrangement joins TRBV7-8 to TRBJ1-5; D is possibly TRBD1 (5 bases). CDR3 length: 15 amino acids. Trimming pared 5 bases from V and 0 bases from J, leaving 11 bases between. Germline loops: CDR1 SGHVS, CDR2 FQNEAQ.

The gene calls are TRBV10-3 and TRBJ2-1; perhaps TRBD1 as D (5 bases). With 6 bases removed from V and 4 bases from J, the gap between germline ends came to 13 bases. The CDR3 length is 14 residues. Germline V CDR1 and CDR2: ENHRY, SYGVKD. In nucleotides, the CDR3 is TGTGCCATCAGGGAAACGACAGATTACAATGAGCAGTTCTTC. This translates into CAIRETTDYNEQFF.

This clonotype was seen a handful of times. This chain connects TRBV5-6 to TRBJ2-2; 10 nucleotides line up with TRBD2. Germline CDR1 reads SGHDT; CDR2 reads YYEEEE. The CDR3 length is 16 residues. V lost 4 bases to trimming and J lost 7 bases; unmatched junction nucleotides: 10. DNA of the CDR3: TGTGCCAGCAGCCCCCGAGCGGGAGGGCCGTACGGGGAGCTGTTTTTT. Protein product: CASSPRAGGPYGELFF.

There are many counts of this clonotype. The chain combines TRBV29-1 with TRBJ2-7; tentatively, D is TRBD2 (6 bases). V was shortened by 6 bases and J by 0 bases, with 12 bases between the two germline ends. Germline V gene sequence: CDR1 SQVTM, CDR2 ANQGSEA. The CDR3 sequence is 13 residues long. The CDR3 here is CSVGTVNSYEQYF. The DNA for the CDR3 is TGCAGCGTCGGGACTGTAAACTCCTACGAGCAGTACTTC.

This clonotype was counted ten times or more. V and J are TRBV20-1 and TRBJ2-7; tentatively, D is TRBD2 (5 bases). The V gene's germline CDR1 is DFQATT and CDR2 SNEGSKA (reference sequence). V dropped 6 bases and J dropped 6 bases, with 12 bases sitting between them. The CDR3 spans 11 residues. The DNA for the CDR3 is TGCAGTGCCGAAACTAGAGCCGAGCAGTACTTC. Its translation is CSAETRAEQYF.

For the CDR3, the DNA is TGTGCCAGCAGTGGGAGGACAGGCAATGAGCAGTTCTTC. This codes for CASSGRTGNEQFF. The chain links TRBV12-3 or TRBV12-4 to TRBJ2-1; D might be TRBD1 (7 bases). V gave up 5 bases and J gave up 6 bases, with 11 bases separating them. The CDR3 totals 13 residues.

This clonotype has at least ten counts. This chain links TRBV5-1 with TRBJ2-1, with a possible D match to TRBD2 (5 bases). This CDR3 has 16 amino acids. V lost 0 bases and J lost 0, with 10 bases in between. Germline values: CDR1 SGHRS, CDR2 YFSETQ. The CDR3: CASSLVATSSYNEQFF. The CDR3 nucleotides are TGCGCCAGCAGCTTGGTAGCGACGAGCTCCTACAATGAGCAGTTCTTC.

V gene TRBV29-1 combines with J gene TRBJ2-6; D is ambiguous. The germline gives CDR1 SQVTM, CDR2 ANQGSEA. This CDR3 has 12 residues. V was shortened by 6 bases and J by 2 bases, with 5 bases between the two germline ends. CDR3 sequence reads: CSVLAGANVLTF. DNA of the CDR3: TGCAGCGTCCTTGCTGGGGCCAACGTCCTGACTTTC.

This clonotype was recorded a few times. The J gene is TRBJ2-4, the V gene TRBV4-2; TRBD1 matches at 8 bases. The CDR3 consists of 16 residues. In germline, CDR1 is LGHNA, CDR2 YNFKEQ. With 1 base clipped from V and 7 bases from J, the junction kept 9 bases outside the gene matches. This CDR3 reads CASSQASGTGWNIQYF. The CDR3 nucleotides are TGTGCCAGCAGCCAAGCATCCGGGACAGGTTGGAACATTCAGTACTTC.

The rearrangement joins TRBV11-2 to TRBJ2-7; 11 nucleotides align to TRBD2. The CDR3 extends over 15 amino acids. J lost 0 bases, V lost 5 bases, and 3 bases had no gene match. CDR1 is SGHAT and CDR2 is FQNNGV in the germline V gene. CDR3: CASSKTSGDSYEQYF. Here the CDR3 DNA reads TGTGCCAGCAGCAAGACTAGCGGGGACTCCTACGAGCAGTACTTC.

This clonotype has a handful of counts. The V and J genes are TRBV20-1 and TRBJ2-7; tentatively, D is TRBD1 (6 bases). V was cut by 3 bases and J by 6 bases, with 18 bases left in between. This CDR3 is 14 amino acids long. Germline V gene sequence: CDR1 DFQATT, CDR2 SNEGSKA (reference sequence). As DNA, the CDR3 is TGCAGTGCTAGGGTTCTAGCAGCACAGGGCGAGCAGTACTTC. Translated: CSARVLAAQGEQYF.

The CDR3 DNA sequence: TGCAGCGTTGGATTTACAGGGTCCGACACTGAAGCTTTCTTT. This gives the protein CSVGFTGSDTEAFF. J is TRBJ1-1 and V is TRBV29-1; tentative D call: TRBD1 (6 bases). Trimming left V 4 bases short and J 3 bases short, with 15 bases between. The germline gives CDR1 SQVTM, CDR2 ANQGSEA. The CDR3 is made up of 14 amino acids.